This is a list of T cell receptor beta chains from one sample in a study of blood T cell repertoires in COVID-19. Sequenced by immunoSEQ multiplex PCR; TCRdb stores in-frame clones only, minus some. The sample includes 110,000 or so clones, about 76% seen only once; the top ten take approximately 19%. Source material: peripheral blood. These receptor sequences come from a woman in her sixties or seventies with acute or convalescent COVID-19. CDR3s include the opening cysteine and the closing phenylalanine or tryptophan. Each record gives: J gene, D gene, clone size, V gene, CDR3 protein, CDR3 DNA. D genes are given only for firm matches. The size entry is marked missing in some rows and otherwise reads once, few, many or a size class.

J gene: TRBJ2-1
D gene: NA
clone size: NA
V gene: TRBV30
CDR3 protein: CAWSAQGGSGSGIWNEQFF
CDR3 DNA: TGTGCCTGGAGCGCCCAGGGGGGATCAGGTTCTGGCATTTGGAATGAGCAGTTCTTC

J gene: TRBJ2-7
D gene: NA
clone size: NA
V gene: TRBV4-2
CDR3 protein: CASSQDGQARWDEQYF
CDR3 DNA: TGTGCCAGCAGCCAAGATGGTCAGGCCCGATGGGACGAGCAGTACTTC

J gene: TRBJ1-2
D gene: NA
clone size: NA
V gene: TRBV12-3/TRBV12-4
CDR3 protein: CASSYRYGYTF
CDR3 DNA: TGTGCCAGCAGTTATCGGTATGGCTACACCTTC

J gene: TRBJ1-2
D gene: TRBD1
clone size: once
V gene: TRBV13
CDR3 protein: CASSLAGTGTYGYTF
CDR3 DNA: TGTGCCAGCAGCTTAGCCGGGACAGGGACTTATGGCTACACCTTC

J gene: TRBJ2-1
D gene: NA
clone size: NA
V gene: TRBV5-1
CDR3 protein: CASSLQGLYNEQFF
CDR3 DNA: TGCGCCAGCAGCTTGCAGGGCCTCTACAATGAGCAGTTCTTC

J gene: TRBJ1-1
D gene: NA
clone size: NA
V gene: TRBV18
CDR3 protein: CASSRPDSPNTEAFF
CDR3 DNA: TGTGCCAGCTCACGACCGGACAGTCCGAACACTGAAGCTTTCTTT

J gene: TRBJ2-7
D gene: TRBD2
clone size: NA
V gene: TRBV18
CDR3 protein: CASSPGLDNEQYF
CDR3 DNA: TGTGCCAGCTCACCCGGACTAGATAACGAGCAGTACTTC

J gene: TRBJ1-4
D gene: TRBD1
clone size: NA
V gene: TRBV14
CDR3 protein: CASSQRDSINEKLFF
CDR3 DNA: TGTGCCAGCAGCCAAAGGGACAGTATTAATGAAAAACTGTTTTTT

J gene: TRBJ1-2
D gene: NA
clone size: NA
V gene: TRBV6-6
CDR3 protein: CASSYLPGEGGYTF
CDR3 DNA: TGTGCCAGCAGTTATCTTCCCGGAGAGGGTGGCTACACCTTC

J gene: TRBJ2-3
D gene: NA
clone size: few
V gene: TRBV5-1
CDR3 protein: CASSYQGGPDTQYF
CDR3 DNA: TGCGCCAGCAGCTACCAGGGGGGCCCAGATACGCAGTATTTT

J gene: TRBJ1-2
D gene: NA
clone size: NA
V gene: TRBV6-5
CDR3 protein: CASSWRGHGYTF
CDR3 DNA: TGTGCCAGCAGCTGGCGAGGCCACGGCTACACCTTC

J gene: TRBJ2-2
D gene: TRBD1
clone size: NA
V gene: TRBV11-3
CDR3 protein: CASSQTGANTGELFF
CDR3 DNA: TGTGCCAGCAGCCAGACAGGGGCGAACACCGGGGAGCTGTTTTTT

J gene: TRBJ1-1
D gene: TRBD1
clone size: NA
V gene: TRBV3-1/TRBV3-2
CDR3 protein: CASSQDRDPYAFF
CDR3 DNA: TGTGCCAGCAGCCAGGACAGGGATCCGTACGCTTTCTTT

J gene: TRBJ2-5
D gene: NA
clone size: NA
V gene: TRBV27
CDR3 protein: CASSFWQSLETQYF
CDR3 DNA: TGTGCCAGCAGTTTTTGGCAGTCCCTAGAGACCCAGTACTTC

J gene: TRBJ2-2
D gene: TRBD1
clone size: NA
V gene: TRBV5-1
CDR3 protein: CASSNGQALNTGELFF
CDR3 DNA: TGCGCCAGCAGCAATGGACAGGCCTTGAACACCGGGGAGCTGTTTTTT

J gene: TRBJ1-5
D gene: NA
clone size: few
V gene: TRBV7-9
CDR3 protein: CASSLAVGPGIKQPQHF
CDR3 DNA: TGTGCCAGCAGCTTAGCAGTGGGTCCAGGGATAAAGCAGCCCCAGCATTTT

J gene: TRBJ1-1
D gene: NA
clone size: few
V gene: TRBV6-4
CDR3 protein: CASSDPEYGEAFF
CDR3 DNA: TGTGCCAGCAGTGACCCCGAGTATGGTGAAGCTTTCTTT